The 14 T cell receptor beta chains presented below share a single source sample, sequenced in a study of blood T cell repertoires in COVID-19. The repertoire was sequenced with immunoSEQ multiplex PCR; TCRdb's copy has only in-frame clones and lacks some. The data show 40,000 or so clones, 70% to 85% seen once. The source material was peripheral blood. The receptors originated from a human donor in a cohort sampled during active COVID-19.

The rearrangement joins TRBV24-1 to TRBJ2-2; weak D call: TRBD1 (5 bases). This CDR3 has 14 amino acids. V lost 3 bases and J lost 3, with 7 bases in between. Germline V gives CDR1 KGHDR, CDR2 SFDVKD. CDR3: CATSDTRDTGELFF. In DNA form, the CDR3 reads TGTGCCACCAGTGATACCAGGGACACCGGGGAGCTGTTTTTT.

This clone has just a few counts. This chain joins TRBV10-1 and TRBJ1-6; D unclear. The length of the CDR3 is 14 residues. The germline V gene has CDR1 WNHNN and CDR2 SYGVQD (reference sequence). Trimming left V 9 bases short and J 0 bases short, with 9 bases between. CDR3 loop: CARMGSSYNSPLHF. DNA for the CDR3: TGCGCCAGGATGGGGAGCTCCTATAATTCACCCCTCCACTTT.

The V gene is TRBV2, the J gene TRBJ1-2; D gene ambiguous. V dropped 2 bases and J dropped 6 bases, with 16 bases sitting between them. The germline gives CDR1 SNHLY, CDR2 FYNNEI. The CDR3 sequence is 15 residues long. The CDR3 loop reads CASSELPAGRDGYTF. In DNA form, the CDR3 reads TGTGCCAGCAGTGAACTGCCAGCCGGTCGGGATGGCTACACCTTC.

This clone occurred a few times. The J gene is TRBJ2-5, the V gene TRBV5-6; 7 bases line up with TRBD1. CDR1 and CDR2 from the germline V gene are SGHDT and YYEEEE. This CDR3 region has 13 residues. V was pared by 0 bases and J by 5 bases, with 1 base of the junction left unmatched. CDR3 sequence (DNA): TGTGCCAGCAGCTTGGTAGGGGGCGAGACCCAGTACTTC. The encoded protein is CASSLVGGETQYF.

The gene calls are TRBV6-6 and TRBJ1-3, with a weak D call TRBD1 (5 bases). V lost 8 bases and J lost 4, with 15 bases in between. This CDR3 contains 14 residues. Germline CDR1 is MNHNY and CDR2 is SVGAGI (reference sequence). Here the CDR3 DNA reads TGTGCCAGCTCACCCCGGGACTCGGGAAACACCATATATTTT. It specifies CASSPRDSGNTIYF.

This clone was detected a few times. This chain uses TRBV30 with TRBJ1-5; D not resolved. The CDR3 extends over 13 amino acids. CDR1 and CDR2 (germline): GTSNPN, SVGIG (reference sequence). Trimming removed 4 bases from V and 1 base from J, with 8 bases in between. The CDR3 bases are TGTGCCTGGATGGGCGGGAGCAATCAGCCCCAGCATTTT. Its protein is CAWMGGSNQPQHF.

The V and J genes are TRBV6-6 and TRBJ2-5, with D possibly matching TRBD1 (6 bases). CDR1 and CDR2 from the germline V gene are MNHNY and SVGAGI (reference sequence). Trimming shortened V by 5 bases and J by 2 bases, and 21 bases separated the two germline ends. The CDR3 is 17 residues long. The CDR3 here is CASSHPRDNPAQETQYF. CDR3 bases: TGTGCCAGCAGTCATCCAAGGGACAACCCGGCGCAAGAGACCCAGTACTTC.

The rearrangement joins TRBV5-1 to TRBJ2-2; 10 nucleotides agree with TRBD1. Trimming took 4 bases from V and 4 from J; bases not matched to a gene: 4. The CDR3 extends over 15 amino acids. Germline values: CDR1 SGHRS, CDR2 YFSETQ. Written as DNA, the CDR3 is TGCGCCAGCAGCCTGGACAGGGGGACCACCGGGGAGCTGTTTTTT. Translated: CASSLDRGTTGELFF.

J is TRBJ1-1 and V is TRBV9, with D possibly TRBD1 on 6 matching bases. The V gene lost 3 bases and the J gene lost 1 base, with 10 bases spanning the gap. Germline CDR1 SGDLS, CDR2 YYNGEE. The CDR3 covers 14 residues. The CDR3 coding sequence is TGTGCCAGCAGCGCGGTACAGGGGAACACTGAAGCTTTCTTT. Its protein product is CASSAVQGNTEAFF.

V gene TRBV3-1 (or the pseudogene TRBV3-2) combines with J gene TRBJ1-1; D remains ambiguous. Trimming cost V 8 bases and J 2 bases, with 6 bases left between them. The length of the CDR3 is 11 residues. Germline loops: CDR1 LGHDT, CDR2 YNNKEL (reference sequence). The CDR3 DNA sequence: TGTGCCAGCTCAGGCAACACTGAAGCTTTCTTT. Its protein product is CASSGNTEAFF.

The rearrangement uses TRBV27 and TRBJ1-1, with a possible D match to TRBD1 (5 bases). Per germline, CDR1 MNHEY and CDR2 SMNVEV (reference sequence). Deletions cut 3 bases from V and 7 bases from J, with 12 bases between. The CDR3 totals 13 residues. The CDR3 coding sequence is TGTGCCAGCAGTTTGGCTGGGACTTTTGAAGCTTTCTTT. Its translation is CASSLAGTFEAFF.

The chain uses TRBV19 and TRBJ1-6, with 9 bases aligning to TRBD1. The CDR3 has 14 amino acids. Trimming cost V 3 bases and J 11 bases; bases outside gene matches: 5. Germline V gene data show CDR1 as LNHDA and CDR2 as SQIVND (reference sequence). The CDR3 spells CASSMGDREPPLHF. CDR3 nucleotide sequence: TGTGCCAGTAGTATGGGGGACAGGGAACCACCCCTCCACTTT. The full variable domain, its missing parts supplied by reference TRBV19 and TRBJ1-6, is DGGITQSPKYLFRKEGQNVTLSCEQNLNHDAMYWYRQDPGQGLRLIYYSQIVNDFQKGDIAEGYSVSREKKESFPLTVTSAQKNPTAFYLCASSMGDREPPLHFGNGTRLTVT.

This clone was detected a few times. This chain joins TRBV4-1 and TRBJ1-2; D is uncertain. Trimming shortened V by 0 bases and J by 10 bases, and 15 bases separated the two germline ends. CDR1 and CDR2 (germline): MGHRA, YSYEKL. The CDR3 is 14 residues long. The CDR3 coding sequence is TGCGCCAGCAGCCAAGAGTGGTCCGTCCGGGACTACACCTTC. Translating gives CASSQEWSVRDYTF.

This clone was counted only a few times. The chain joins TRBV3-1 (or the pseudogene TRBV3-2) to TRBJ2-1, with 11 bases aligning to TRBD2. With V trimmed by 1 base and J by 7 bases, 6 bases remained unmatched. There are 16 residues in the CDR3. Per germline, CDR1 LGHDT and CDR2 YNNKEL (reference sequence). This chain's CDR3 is CASSQVAGGIQNEQFF. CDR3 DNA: TGTGCCAGCAGCCAAGTAGCGGGGGGGATACAAAATGAGCAGTTCTTC.